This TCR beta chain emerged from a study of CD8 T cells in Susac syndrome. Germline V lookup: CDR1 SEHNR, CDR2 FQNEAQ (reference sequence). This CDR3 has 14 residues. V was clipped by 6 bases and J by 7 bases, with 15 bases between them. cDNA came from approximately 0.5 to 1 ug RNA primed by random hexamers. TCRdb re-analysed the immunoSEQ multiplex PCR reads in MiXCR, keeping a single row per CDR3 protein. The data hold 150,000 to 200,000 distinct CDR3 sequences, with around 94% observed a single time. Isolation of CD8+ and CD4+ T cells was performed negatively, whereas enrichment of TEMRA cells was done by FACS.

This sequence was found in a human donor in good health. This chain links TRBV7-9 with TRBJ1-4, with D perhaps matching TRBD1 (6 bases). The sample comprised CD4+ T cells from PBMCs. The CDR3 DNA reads TGTGCCAGCAGTTCTACAGGGTCTGCTGAAAAACTGTTTTTT. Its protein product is CASSSTGSAEKLFF.